This entry concerns a single T cell receptor (beta chain). This sample was included in a study of blood T cell repertoires in COVID-19. Turning to the study itself: There were acute and convalescent COVID-19 samples, and they came from the United States, Italy and Spain. The analysed material was cDNA or gDNA that came from T cells, B-cell-depleted T cells, or PBMCs.

In the original workflow: Amplified reference gene primers provided the basis for estimating nucleated cell counts. The assay was immunoSEQ multiplex PCR, and TCRdb's table has in-frame clones only and misses some. For V, J and clone size, that table is used; D and trimming come from the DNA. Among 55,000 to 65,000 clones listed, 70% to 90% were seen once. This CDR3 comprises 13 residues. Germline V gives CDR1 SGHNT, CDR2 YYREEE (reference sequence). V shed 4 bases and J shed 2 bases, with 9 bases lying between them. Seattle participants joined during active infection and were tracked over time. The chain carries TRBV5-4 and TRBJ2-5; weak D call: TRBD1 (6 bases). The specimen sequenced was peripheral blood. This receptor was identified in a man in his sixties with COVID-19, enrolled during active disease. The CDR3 DNA is TGTGCCAGCAGCGGACAGATACAAGAGACCCAGTACTTC. Translation: CASSGQIQETQYF.